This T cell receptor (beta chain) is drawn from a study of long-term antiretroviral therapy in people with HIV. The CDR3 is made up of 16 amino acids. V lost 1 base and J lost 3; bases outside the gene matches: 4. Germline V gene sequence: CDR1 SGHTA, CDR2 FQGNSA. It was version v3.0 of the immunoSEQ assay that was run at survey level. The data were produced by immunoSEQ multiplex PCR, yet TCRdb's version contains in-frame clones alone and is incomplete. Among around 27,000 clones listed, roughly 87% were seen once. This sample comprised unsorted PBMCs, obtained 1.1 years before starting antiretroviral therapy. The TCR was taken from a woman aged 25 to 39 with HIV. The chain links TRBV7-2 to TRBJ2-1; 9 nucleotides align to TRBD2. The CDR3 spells CASSLVGTSIYNEQFF. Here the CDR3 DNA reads TGTGCCAGCAGCTTAGTTGGGACTAGCATCTACAATGAGCAGTTCTTC.